This entry lists 3 T cell receptor beta chains sequenced from one sample in a study of siplizumab effects on memory and regulatory T cells. Produced via immunoSEQ multiplex PCR; TCRdb's table is partial and in-frame only. This sample has roughly 7,100 clones; just over 35% occur once, and the top ten carry approximately 15%. The authors cocultured the mixed lymphocyte reaction cells at 37 degrees C for 6 days. For these receptors, no antigen is known. Input material: CFSE-low (dividing) CD8+ T cells sorted from an allogeneic mixed lymphocyte reaction. The receptors shown here come from a human donor in good health; the cells came from an allogeneic mixed lymphocyte reaction.

The V gene is TRBV27, the J gene TRBJ1-1; no definite D call. Trimming pared 4 bases from V and 1 base from J, leaving 22 bases between. The CDR3 length is 18 residues. CDR1 MNHEY and CDR2 SMNVEV come from the germline V gene (reference sequence). The CDR3 loop reads CASSSARRALTANTEAFF. The CDR3 DNA is TGTGCCAGCAGTTCGGCGAGGAGGGCTTTAACAGCGAACACTGAAGCTTTCTTT.

This rearrangement joins TRBV4-1 to TRBJ2-1, with 11 bases that match TRBD2. CDR1 and CDR2 (germline): MGHRA, YSYEKL. V lost 2 bases to trimming and J lost 4 bases; unmatched junction nucleotides: 1. The CDR3 is made up of 15 amino acids. The CDR3 sequence is CASSQTSGSYNEQFF. The CDR3 coding sequence is TGCGCCAGCAGCCAAACTAGCGGGAGTTACAATGAGCAGTTCTTC.

This sequence joins TRBV6-5 and TRBJ2-5; 7 positions match TRBD2. Germline V gene data show CDR1 as MNHEY and CDR2 as SVGAGI. V trimming: 2 bases; J trimming: 4 bases; junction bases outside the gene matches: 7. This CDR3 is built from 15 residues. The CDR3 sequence: CASSYDGRERETQYF. CDR3 nucleotide sequence: TGTGCCAGCAGTTACGACGGGCGGGAGCGAGAGACCCAGTACTTC.